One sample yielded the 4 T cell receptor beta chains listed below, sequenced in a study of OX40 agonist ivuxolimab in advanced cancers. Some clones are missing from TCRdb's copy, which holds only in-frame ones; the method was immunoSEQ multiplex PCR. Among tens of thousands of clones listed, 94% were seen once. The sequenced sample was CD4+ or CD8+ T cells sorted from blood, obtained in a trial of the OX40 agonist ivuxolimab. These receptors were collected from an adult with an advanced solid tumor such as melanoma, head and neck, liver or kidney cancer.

The CDR3 loop reads CASSIGPRDEQFF. The CDR3 DNA sequence: TGTGCCAGTAGTATCGGACCTCGGGATGAGCAGTTCTTC. This chain links TRBV19 with TRBJ2-1; D gene uncertain. V dropped 3 bases and J dropped 8 bases, with 11 bases sitting between them. Germline CDR1 reads LNHDA; CDR2 reads SQIVND (reference sequence). This CDR3 is 13 amino acids long.

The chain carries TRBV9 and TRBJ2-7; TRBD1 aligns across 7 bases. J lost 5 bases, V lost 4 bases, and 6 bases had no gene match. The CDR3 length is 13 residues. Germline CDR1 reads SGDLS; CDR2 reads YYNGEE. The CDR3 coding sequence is TGTGCCAGCAGCTTCCGGGACAGTGACGAGCAGTACTTC. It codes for CASSFRDSDEQYF. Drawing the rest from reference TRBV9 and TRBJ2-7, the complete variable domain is DSGVTQTPKHLITATGQRVTLRCSPRSGDLSVYWYQQSLDQGLQFLIQYYNGEERAKGNILERFSAQQFPDLHSELNLSSLELGDSALYFCASSFRDSDEQYFGPGTRLTVT.

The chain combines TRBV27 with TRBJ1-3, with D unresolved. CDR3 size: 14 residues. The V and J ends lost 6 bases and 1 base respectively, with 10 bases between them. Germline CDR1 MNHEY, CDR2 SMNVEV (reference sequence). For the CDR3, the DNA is TGTGCCAGCAGCCCCTATCCTTCTGGAAACACCATATATTTT. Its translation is CASSPYPSGNTIYF.

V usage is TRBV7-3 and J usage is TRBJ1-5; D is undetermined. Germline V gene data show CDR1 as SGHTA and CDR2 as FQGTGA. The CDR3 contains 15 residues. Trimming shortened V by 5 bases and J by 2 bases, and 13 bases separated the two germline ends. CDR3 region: CASSPPGCGNQPQHF. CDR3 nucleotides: TGTGCCAGCAGCCCACCCGGGTGTGGCAATCAGCCCCAGCATTTT. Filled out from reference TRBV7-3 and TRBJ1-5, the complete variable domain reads GAGVSQTPSNKVTEKGKYVELRCDPISGHTALYWYRQSLGQGPEFLIYFQGTGAADDSGLPNDRFFAVRPEGSVSTLKIQRTERGDSAVYLCASSPPGCGNQPQHFGDGTRLSIL.